These T cell receptor beta chains were read from a single sample in a study of early T cells in non-severe SARS-CoV-2 infection. TCRdb fed the 5' RACE reads into MiXCR, producing one record per CDR3 protein. The sample has 77,000 or so distinct CDR3 sequences; more than 12% are singletons. This specimen was whole blood, taken at baseline. Receptor source: an adult who was a healthcare worker with PCR-confirmed SARS-CoV-2 infection or an uninfected control (not recorded which). Each CDR3 is given with its conserved first and last residue.

CDR3 length | J gene | V gene | CDR3 protein
13 | TRBJ1-1 | TRBV12-5 | CASVPGGDTEAFF
17 | TRBJ2-4 | TRBV10-3 | CAISESWRGPAKNIQYF
12 | TRBJ2-7 | TRBV7-2 | CASSLVGVEQYF
16 | TRBJ2-3 | TRBV27 | CASSFSTGYSTDTQYF
11 | TRBJ2-1 | TRBV5-1 | CASSLANEQFF
13 | TRBJ2-7 | TRBV2 | CASSEASPREQYF
14 | TRBJ2-7 | TRBV27 | CASSRRGSTYEQYF
13 | TRBJ2-7 | TRBV29-1 | CSVLSGRAHEQYF
13 | TRBJ2-1 | TRBV11-2 | CASSLAVYNEQFF
16 | TRBJ2-1 | TRBV18 | CASSLDRGRTYNEQFF
12 | TRBJ2-7 | TRBV2 | CASTPRGDEQYF
14 | TRBJ1-2 | TRBV28 | CASSPGQADYGYTF
19 | TRBJ2-3 | TRBV6-6 | CASSYSKTSGRGSTDTQYF
14 | TRBJ2-3 | TRBV28 | CASNPGGSTDTQYF
15 | TRBJ2-7 | TRBV28 | CASSFGGSGVYEQYF
13 | TRBJ1-5 | TRBV28 | CASSSIQGAPQHF
15 | TRBJ2-7 | TRBV20-1 | CSARGASSTSTEQYF
17 | TRBJ2-2 | TRBV2 | CASEGVDGAPGAGELFF
13 | TRBJ2-7 | TRBV11-2 | CASSRDYRYEQYF
16 | TRBJ2-3 | TRBV3-1 | CASSLSDLIGGDTQYF
15 | TRBJ2-3 | TRBV7-8 | CASSTRQGVADTQYF
15 | TRBJ2-3 | TRBV6-5 | CASGRLAGGTDTQYF
17 | TRBJ1-2 | TRBV3-1 | CASSPRGPGQTNYGYTF
15 | TRBJ2-7 | TRBV7-3 | CASSLTGGATYEQYF
14 | TRBJ2-5 | TRBV30 | CAWMTDRAQETQYF
16 | TRBJ2-1 | TRBV28 | CASSFSGGPSYNEQFF
15 | TRBJ2-1 | TRBV19 | CASSSGLSSYNEQFF
14 | TRBJ1-5 | TRBV5-6 | CASSLDSLYQPQHF
16 | TRBJ2-7 | TRBV3-1 | CASSRSGLAGVYEQYF